The 8 T cell receptor beta chains below were found in one sample sequenced in a study of blood T cell repertoires in COVID-19. Clones were read by immunoSEQ multiplex PCR, and TCRdb kept only the in-frame ones, dropping some. Here the sample spans under 200,000 clones, more than 70% being singletons. Sequenced input: PBMCs or T cells enriched from blood (not recorded which). The receptor set was obtained from a middle-aged man with acute COVID-19.

The V gene is TRBV5-6, the J gene TRBJ2-1, with TRBD1 matching 7 bases. J lost 7 bases, V lost 5 bases, and 9 bases had no gene match. The CDR3 has 14 amino acids. The germline V gene encodes CDR1 SGHDT and CDR2 YYEEEE. The CDR3 spells CASRAEGAGNEQFF. The CDR3 nucleotides read TGTGCCAGCAGGGCAGAGGGGGCGGGTAATGAGCAGTTCTTC.

The CDR3 sequence: CASSEKGTTRLYNEQFF. The CDR3 bases are TGTGCCAGCAGTGAAAAGGGTACGACTAGGCTCTACAATGAGCAGTTCTTC. The chain joins TRBV25-1 to TRBJ2-1; D is perhaps TRBD2 (6 bases). Germline V gene lookup returns CDR1 MGHDK and CDR2 SYGVNS. The CDR3 is 17 amino acids. The ends were cut back, 2 bases at V and 3 bases at J, with 17 bases in the middle.

The J gene is TRBJ1-4, the V gene TRBV5-5, with D maybe TRBD1 (6 bases). V was trimmed by 5 bases and J by 0 bases, leaving 11 bases between them. The CDR3 length is 15 residues. Germline loops: CDR1 SGHKS, CDR2 YYEKEE (reference sequence). For the CDR3, the DNA is TGTGCCAGCAGGACGGCAGGGGCAACTAATGAAAAACTGTTTTTT. It translates to CASRTAGATNEKLFF.

The V and J genes are TRBV24-1 and TRBJ2-1; 9 positions match TRBD2. The germline V gene encodes CDR1 KGHDR and CDR2 SFDVKD. The CDR3 runs to 16 residues. Unmatched junction bases numbered 4, after V lost 4 bases and J lost 1 base. For the CDR3, the DNA is TGTGCCACCAGTGAGACTAGCGGTAAATCCTACAATGAGCAGTTCTTC. Protein product: CATSETSGKSYNEQFF.

The rearrangement joins TRBV7-9 to TRBJ2-3; the match to TRBD2 covers 9 bases. Germline assignment: CDR1 SEHNR and CDR2 FQNEAQ (reference sequence). V shed 8 bases, J shed 3 bases, and the junction held 6 bases outside the gene matches. The CDR3 extends over 14 amino acids. CDR3 loop: CASGESGGTDTQYF. The CDR3 nucleotides are TGTGCCAGCGGCGAGAGCGGGGGGACAGATACGCAGTATTTT.

The chain joins TRBV7-2 to TRBJ1-5; 8 positions match TRBD1. Looked up from germline, CDR1 is SGHTA and CDR2 is FQGNSA. The junction had 5 bases not matched to a gene; V was cut back by 4 bases and J by 6 bases. The CDR3 spans 14 residues. In nucleotides, the CDR3 is TGTGCCAGCAGCTCAGGGGGCATGGGTCAGCCCCAGCATTTT. It is translated as CASSSGGMGQPQHF.

This chain connects TRBV4-1 to TRBJ2-3, with TRBD2 matching 12 bases. Trimming removed 4 bases from V and 3 bases from J; junction bases left unmatched: 8. Germline V gene lookup returns CDR1 MGHRA and CDR2 YSYEKL. The CDR3 loop spans 17 amino acids. This chain's CDR3 is CASSLGTSGFVTDTQYF. The CDR3 bases are TGCGCCAGCAGCCTCGGGACTAGCGGGTTTGTAACAGATACGCAGTATTTT.

The rearrangement joins TRBV4-1 to TRBJ1-2, with D possibly matching TRBD1 (6 bases). Trimming shortened V by 0 bases and J by 4 bases, and 12 bases separated the two germline ends. The CDR3 loop spans 15 amino acids. Germline CDR1 reads MGHRA; CDR2 reads YSYEKL. The CDR3: CASSQEDSILYGYTF. The CDR3 region has the DNA TGCGCCAGCAGCCAAGAGGACAGCATTCTCTATGGCTACACCTTC.